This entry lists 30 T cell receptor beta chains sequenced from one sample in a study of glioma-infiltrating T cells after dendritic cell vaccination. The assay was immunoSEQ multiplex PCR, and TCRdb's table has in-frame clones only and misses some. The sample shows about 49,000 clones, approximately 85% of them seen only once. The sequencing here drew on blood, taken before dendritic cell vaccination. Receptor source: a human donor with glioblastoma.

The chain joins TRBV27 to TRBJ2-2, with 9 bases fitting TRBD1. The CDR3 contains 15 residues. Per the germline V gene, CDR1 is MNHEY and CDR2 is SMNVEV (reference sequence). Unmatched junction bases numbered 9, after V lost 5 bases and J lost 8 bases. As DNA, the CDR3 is TGTGCCAGCAGTGAAACAGGGGGCAGGACTGGGGAGCTGTTTTTT. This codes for CASSETGGRTGELFF.

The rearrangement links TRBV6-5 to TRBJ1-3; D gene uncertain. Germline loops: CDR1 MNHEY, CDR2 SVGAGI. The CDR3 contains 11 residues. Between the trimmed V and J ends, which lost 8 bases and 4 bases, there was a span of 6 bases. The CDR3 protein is CASGRGNTIYF. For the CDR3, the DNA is TGTGCCAGCGGGCGCGGAAACACCATATATTTT.

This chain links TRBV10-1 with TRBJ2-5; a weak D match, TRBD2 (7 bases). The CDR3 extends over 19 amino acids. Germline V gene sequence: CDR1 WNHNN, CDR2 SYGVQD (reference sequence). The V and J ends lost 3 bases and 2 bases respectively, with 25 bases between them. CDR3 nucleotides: TGCGCCAGCAGTGAAGCGTACGGTGAGTTCGGGGGGCTGCAAGAGACCCAGTACTTC. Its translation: CASSEAYGEFGGLQETQYF.

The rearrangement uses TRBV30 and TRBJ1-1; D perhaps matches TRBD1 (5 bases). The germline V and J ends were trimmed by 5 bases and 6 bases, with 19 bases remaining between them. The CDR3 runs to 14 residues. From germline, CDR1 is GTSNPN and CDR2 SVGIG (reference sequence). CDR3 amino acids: CAWSSLVGRPEAFF. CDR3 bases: TGTGCCTGGTCATCCTTAGTGGGGCGGCCTGAAGCTTTCTTT.

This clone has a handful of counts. This CDR3 is CASSLGQGGNTEAFF. DNA of the CDR3: TGCGCCAGCAGCTTGGGGCAGGGAGGGAACACTGAAGCTTTCTTT. The genes are TRBV5-1 and TRBJ1-1, with a possible D match to TRBD1 (5 bases). Looked up from germline, CDR1 is SGHRS and CDR2 is YFSETQ. The CDR3 is made up of 15 amino acids. V was trimmed by 0 bases and J by 1 base, leaving 10 bases between them. Supplemented by reference TRBV5-1 and TRBJ1-1, the full variable domain reads KAGVTQTPRYLIKTRGQQVTLSCSPISGHRSVSWYQQTPGQGLQFLFEYFSETQRNKGNFPGRFSGRQFSNSRSEMNVSTLELGDSALYLCASSLGQGGNTEAFFGQGTRLTVV.

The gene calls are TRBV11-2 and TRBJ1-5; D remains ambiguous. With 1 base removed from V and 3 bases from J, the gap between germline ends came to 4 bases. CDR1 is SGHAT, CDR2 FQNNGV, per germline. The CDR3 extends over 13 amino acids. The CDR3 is CASSLAYNQPQHF. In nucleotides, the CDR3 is TGTGCCAGCAGCTTAGCCTACAATCAGCCCCAGCATTTT.

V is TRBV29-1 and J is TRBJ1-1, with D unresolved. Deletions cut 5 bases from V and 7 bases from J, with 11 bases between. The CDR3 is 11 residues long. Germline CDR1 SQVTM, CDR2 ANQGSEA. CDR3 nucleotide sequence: TGCAGCGTTCTCCCTGCGGTTGAAGCTTTCTTT. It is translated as CSVLPAVEAFF. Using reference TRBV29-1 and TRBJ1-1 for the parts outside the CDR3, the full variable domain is SAVISQKPSRDICQRGTSLTIQCQVDSQVTMMFWYRQQPGQSLTLIATANQGSEATYESGFVIDKFPISRPNLTFSTLTVSNMSPEDSSIYLCSVLPAVEAFFGQGTRLTVV.

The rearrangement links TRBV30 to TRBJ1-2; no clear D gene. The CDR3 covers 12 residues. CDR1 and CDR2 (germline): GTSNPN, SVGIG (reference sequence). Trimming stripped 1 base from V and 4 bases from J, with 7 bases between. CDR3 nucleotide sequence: TGTGCCTGGAGTGGAGGAAGCTATGGCTACACCTTC. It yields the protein CAWSGGSYGYTF.

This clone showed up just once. The CDR3, as DNA: TGTGCCAGCAGCTTTAGCGGGAGGAAGAATGAGCAGTTCTTC. It is translated as CASSFSGRKNEQFF. V and J are TRBV7-2 and TRBJ2-1; 10 bases fit TRBD2. The CDR3 spans 14 residues. The V and J ends lost 3 bases and 7 bases, in that order; junction bases with no gene match: 3. Germline V gives CDR1 SGHTA, CDR2 FQGNSA.

The CDR3 is CASSVRDLALYNEQFF. The CDR3 nucleotides read TGTGCCAGCAGTGTAAGGGATCTAGCGCTATACAATGAGCAGTTCTTC. The gene calls are TRBV6-1 and TRBJ2-1; tentatively, D is TRBD2 (6 bases). Germline CDR1 and CDR2: MNHNS and SASEGT. V shed 4 bases and J shed 4 bases, with 17 bases lying between them. The CDR3 consists of 16 residues.

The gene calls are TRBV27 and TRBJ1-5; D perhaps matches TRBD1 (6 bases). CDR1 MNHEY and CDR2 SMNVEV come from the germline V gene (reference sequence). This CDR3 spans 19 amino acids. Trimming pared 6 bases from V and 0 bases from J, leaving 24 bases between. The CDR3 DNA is TGTGCCAGCAGCACTCTGACCCAGGGGTTCATTAATAGCAATCAGCCCCAGCATTTT. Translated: CASSTLTQGFINSNQPQHF.

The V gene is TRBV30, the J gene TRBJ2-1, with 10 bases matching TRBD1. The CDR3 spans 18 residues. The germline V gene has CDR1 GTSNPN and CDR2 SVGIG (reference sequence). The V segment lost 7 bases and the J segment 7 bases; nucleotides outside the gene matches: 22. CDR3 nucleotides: TGTGCCTCCCCGGGACAGGGGTCAACCGAACATTGCGGAAATGAGCAGTTCTTC. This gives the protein CASPGQGSTEHCGNEQFF.

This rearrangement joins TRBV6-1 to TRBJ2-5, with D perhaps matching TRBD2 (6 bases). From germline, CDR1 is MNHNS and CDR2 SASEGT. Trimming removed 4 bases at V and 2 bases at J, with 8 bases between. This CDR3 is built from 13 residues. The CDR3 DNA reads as TGTGCCAGCAGTGTGGCGGGGCAAGAGACCCAGTACTTC. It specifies CASSVAGQETQYF.

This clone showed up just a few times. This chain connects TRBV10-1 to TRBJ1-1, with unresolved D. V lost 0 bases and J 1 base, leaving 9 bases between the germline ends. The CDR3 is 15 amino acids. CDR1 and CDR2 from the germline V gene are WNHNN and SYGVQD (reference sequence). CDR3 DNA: TGCGCCAGCAGTGAGTCGGTGGCCCGGAACACTGAAGCTTTCTTT. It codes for CASSESVARNTEAFF.

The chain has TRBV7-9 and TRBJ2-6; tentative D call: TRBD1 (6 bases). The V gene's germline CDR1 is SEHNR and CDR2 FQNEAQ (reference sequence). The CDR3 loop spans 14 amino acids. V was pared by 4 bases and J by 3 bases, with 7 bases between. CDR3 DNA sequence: TGTGCCAGCAGCTCAGGGGTTGGGGCCAACGTCCTGACTTTC. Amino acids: CASSSGVGANVLTF.

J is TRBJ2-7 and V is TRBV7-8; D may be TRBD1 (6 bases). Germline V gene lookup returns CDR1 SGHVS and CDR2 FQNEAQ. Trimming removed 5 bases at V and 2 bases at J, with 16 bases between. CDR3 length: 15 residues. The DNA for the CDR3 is TGTGCCAGCAGCCGCCCTTTAGGGACACCCTACGAGCAGTACTTC. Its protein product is CASSRPLGTPYEQYF.

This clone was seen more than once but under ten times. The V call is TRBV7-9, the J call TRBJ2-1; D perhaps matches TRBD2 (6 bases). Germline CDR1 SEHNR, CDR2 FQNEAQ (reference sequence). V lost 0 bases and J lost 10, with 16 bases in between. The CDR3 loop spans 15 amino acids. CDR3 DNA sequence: TGTGCCAGCAGCTTAGCGGCTAGCGACCGGGCGGAGCAGTTCTTC. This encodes CASSLAASDRAEQFF.

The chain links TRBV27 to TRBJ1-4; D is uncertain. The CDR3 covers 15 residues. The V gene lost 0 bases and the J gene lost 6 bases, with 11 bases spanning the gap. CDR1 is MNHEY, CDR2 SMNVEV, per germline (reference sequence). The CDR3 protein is CASSLSGRADEKLFF. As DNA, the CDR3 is TGTGCCAGCAGTTTATCGGGCAGAGCGGATGAAAAACTGTTTTTT.

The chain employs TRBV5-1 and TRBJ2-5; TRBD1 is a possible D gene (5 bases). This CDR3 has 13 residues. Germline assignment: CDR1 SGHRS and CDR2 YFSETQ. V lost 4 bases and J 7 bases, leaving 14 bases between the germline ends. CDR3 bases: TGCGCCAGCAGCCGCGACAGCCACGGGACCCAGTACTTC. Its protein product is CASSRDSHGTQYF.

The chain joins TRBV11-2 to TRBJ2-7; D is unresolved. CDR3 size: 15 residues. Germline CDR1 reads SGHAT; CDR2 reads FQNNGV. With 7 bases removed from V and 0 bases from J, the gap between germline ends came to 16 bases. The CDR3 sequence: CASNPNPPSSYEQYF. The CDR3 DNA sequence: TGTGCCAGCAACCCGAACCCCCCCAGCTCCTACGAGCAGTACTTC.

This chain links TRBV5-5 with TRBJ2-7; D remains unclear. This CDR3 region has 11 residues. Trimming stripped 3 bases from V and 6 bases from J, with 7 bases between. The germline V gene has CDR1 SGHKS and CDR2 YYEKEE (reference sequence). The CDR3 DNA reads TGTGCCAGCAGCTCCAGCGCCGAGCAGTACTTC. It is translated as CASSSSAEQYF.

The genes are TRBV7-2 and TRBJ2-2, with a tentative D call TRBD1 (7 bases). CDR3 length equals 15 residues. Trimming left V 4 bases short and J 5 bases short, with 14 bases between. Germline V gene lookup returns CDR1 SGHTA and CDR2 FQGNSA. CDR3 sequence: CASSYLRGATGELFF. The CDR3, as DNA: TGTGCCAGCAGCTACCTCAGGGGGGCGACCGGGGAGCTGTTTTTT. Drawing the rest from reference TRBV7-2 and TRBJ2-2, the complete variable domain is GAGVSQSPSNKVTEKGKDVELRCDPISGHTALYWYRQSLGQGLEFLIYFQGNSAPDKSGLPSDRFSAERTGGSVSTLTIQRTQQEDSAVYLCASSYLRGATGELFFGEGSRLTVL.

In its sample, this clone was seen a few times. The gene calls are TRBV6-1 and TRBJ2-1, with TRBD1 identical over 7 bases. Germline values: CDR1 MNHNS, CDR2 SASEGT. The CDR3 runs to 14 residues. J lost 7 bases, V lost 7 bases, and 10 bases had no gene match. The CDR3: CASITKGGRNEQFF. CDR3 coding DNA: TGTGCCAGCATCACCAAAGGGGGCCGGAATGAGCAGTTCTTC.

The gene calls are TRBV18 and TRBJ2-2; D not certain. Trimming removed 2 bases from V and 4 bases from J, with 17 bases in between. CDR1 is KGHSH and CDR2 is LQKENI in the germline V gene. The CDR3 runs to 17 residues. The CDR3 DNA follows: TGTGCCAGCTCACCAAATCCGCTGGGCACAAGCACCGGGGAGCTGTTTTTT. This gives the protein CASSPNPLGTSTGELFF.

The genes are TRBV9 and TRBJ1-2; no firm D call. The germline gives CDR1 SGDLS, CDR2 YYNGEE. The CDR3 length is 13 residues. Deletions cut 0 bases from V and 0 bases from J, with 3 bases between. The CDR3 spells CASSVASNYGYTF. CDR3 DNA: TGTGCCAGCAGCGTAGCATCTAACTATGGCTACACCTTC.

The CDR3 region is CASSVGVAGDFTDTQYF. CDR3 sequence (DNA): TGTGCCAGCAGCGTAGGTGTAGCGGGAGATTTTACAGATACGCAGTATTTT. The chain carries TRBV9 and TRBJ2-3, with 9 bases fitting TRBD2. The germline V gene encodes CDR1 SGDLS and CDR2 YYNGEE. V gave up 0 bases and J gave up 3 bases; unmatched junction bases: 8. The CDR3 runs to 17 residues. Drawing the rest from reference TRBV9 and TRBJ2-3, the complete variable domain is DSGVTQTPKHLITATGQRVTLRCSPRSGDLSVYWYQQSLDQGLQFLIQYYNGEERAKGNILERFSAQQFPDLHSELNLSSLELGDSALYFCASSVGVAGDFTDTQYFGPGTRLTVL.

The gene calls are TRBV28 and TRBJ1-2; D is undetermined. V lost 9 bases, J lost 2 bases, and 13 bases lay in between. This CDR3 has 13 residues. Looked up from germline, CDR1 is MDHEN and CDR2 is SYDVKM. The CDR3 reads CASTTKNNYGYTF. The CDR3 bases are TGTGCCAGTACAACAAAGAACAACTATGGCTACACCTTC.

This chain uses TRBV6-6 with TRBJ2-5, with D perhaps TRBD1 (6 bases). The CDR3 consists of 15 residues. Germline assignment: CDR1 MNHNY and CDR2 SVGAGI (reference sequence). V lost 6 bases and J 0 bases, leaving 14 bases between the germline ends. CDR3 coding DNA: TGTGCCAGCAGACCGTACAGGGCTGACCAAGAGACCCAGTACTTC. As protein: CASRPYRADQETQYF.

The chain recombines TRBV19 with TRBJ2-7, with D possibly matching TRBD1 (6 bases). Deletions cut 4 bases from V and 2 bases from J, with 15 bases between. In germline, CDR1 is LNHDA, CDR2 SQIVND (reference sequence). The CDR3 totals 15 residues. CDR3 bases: TGTGCCAGTAGTACCTACAGGGTACCCACCTACGAGCAGTACTTC. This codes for CASSTYRVPTYEQYF.

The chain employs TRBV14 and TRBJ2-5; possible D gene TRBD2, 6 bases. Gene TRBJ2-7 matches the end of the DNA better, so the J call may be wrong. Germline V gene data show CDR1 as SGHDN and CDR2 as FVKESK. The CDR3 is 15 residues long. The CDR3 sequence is CASSQGGGGNYEQYF. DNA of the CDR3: TGTGCCAGCAGCCAAGGGGGTGGAGGGAACTACGAGCAGTACTTC.